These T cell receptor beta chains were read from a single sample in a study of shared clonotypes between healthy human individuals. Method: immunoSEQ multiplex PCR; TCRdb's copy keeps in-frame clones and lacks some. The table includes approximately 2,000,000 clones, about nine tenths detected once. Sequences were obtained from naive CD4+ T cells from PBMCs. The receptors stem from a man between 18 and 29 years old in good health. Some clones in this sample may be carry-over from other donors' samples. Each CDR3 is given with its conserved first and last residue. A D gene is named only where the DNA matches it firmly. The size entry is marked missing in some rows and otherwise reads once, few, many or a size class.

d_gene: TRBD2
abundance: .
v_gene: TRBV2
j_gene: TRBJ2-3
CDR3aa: CASSSSGGTDTQYF
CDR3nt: TGTGCCAGCAGTTCTAGCGGGGGCACAGATACGCAGTATTTT

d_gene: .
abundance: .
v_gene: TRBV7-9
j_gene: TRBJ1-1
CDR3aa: CASSLPGLDTEAFF
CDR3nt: TGTGCCAGCAGCTTACCGGGGCTAGACACTGAAGCTTTCTTT

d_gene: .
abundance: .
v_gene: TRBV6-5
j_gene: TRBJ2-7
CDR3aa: CASSPTGSYEQYF
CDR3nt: TGTGCCAGCAGTCCGACAGGCTCCTACGAGCAGTACTTC

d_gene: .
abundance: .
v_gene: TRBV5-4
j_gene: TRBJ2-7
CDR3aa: CASSLGSAYEQYF
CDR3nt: TGTGCCAGCAGCTTGGGGTCGGCCTACGAGCAGTACTTC

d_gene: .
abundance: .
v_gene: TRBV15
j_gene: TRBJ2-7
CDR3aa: CATSRDWGSFYEQYF
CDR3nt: TGTGCCACCAGCAGAGATTGGGGGAGCTTCTACGAGCAGTACTTC

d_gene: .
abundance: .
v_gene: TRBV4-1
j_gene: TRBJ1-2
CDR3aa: CASSQGGGTGQDYGYTF
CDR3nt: TGCGCCAGCAGCCAAGGGGGAGGAACAGGGCAGGACTATGGCTACACCTTC

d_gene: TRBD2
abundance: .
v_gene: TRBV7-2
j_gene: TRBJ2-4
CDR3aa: CASSFAWSSGAKNIQYF
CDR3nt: TGTGCCAGCAGCTTTGCTTGGTCTAGCGGGGCAAAAAACATTCAGTACTTC

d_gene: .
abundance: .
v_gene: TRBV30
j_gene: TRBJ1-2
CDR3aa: CAWSARGYFNYGYTF
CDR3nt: TGTGCCTGGAGTGCTAGGGGATACTTTAACTATGGCTACACCTTC

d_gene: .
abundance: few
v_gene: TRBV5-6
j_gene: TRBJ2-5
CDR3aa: CASSLQETQYF
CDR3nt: TGTGCCAGCAGCCTCCAAGAGACCCAGTACTTC

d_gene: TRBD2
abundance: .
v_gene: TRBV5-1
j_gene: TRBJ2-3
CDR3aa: CASSELAGSSTDTQYF
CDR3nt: TGCGCCAGCAGCGAGCTAGCGGGCTCTAGCACAGATACGCAGTATTTT

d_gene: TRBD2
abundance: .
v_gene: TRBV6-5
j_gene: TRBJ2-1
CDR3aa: CASSATSGEQFF
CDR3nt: TGTGCCAGCAGTGCGACTAGCGGTGAGCAGTTCTTC

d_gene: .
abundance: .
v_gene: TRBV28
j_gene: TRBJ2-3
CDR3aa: CASSQGPWYTDTQYF
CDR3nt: TGTGCCAGCAGCCAGGGACCGTGGTACACAGATACGCAGTATTTT

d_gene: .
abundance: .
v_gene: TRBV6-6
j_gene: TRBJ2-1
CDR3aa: CASGRGFYEQFF
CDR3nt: TGTGCCAGCGGGCGGGGATTCTATGAGCAGTTCTTC

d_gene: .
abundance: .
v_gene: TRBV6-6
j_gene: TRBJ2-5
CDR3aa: CASVSGGGGETQYF
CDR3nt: TGTGCCAGCGTAAGCGGAGGGGGTGGAGAGACCCAGTACTTC

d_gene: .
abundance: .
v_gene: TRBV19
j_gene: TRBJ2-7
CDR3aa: CASSITPRMGEQYF
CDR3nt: TGTGCCAGTAGTATAACCCCAAGGATGGGCGAGCAGTACTTC

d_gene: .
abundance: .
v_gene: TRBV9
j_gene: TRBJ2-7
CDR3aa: CASSVAGYSYEQYF
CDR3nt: TGTGCCAGCAGCGTAGCAGGGTACTCCTACGAGCAGTACTTC

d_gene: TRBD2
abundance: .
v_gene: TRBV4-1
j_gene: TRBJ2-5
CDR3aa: CASSPLPTSGQETQYF
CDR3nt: TGCGCCAGCAGCCCCCTACCGACTAGCGGACAAGAGACCCAGTACTTC

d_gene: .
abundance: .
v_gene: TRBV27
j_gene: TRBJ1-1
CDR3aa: CASSLYRRDTEAFF
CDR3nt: TGTGCCAGCAGTCTCTACCGGAGGGACACTGAAGCTTTCTTT

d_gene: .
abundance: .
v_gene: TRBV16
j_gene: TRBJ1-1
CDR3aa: CASSRIGVGSTEAFF
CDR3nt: TGTGCCAGCAGCCGGATTGGGGTTGGGTCTACTGAAGCTTTCTTT

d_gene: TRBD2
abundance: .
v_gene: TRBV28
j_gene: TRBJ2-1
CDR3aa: CASILSTAGVGEQFF
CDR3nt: TGTGCCAGTATTTTATCCACAGCGGGAGTTGGGGAGCAGTTCTTC

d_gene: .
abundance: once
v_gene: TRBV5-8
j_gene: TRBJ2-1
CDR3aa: CASSFGTPSNEQFF
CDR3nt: TGTGCCAGCAGCTTCGGGACTCCTTCCAATGAGCAGTTCTTC

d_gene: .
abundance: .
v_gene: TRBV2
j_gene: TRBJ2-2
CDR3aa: CASSEGPFEGTGELFF
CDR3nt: TGTGCCAGCAGCGAGGGACCTTTCGAGGGGACCGGGGAGCTGTTTTTT

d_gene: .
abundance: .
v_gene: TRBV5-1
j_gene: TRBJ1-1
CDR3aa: CASSPTVGGTEAFF
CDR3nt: TGCGCCAGCAGCCCTACAGTGGGTGGGACTGAAGCTTTCTTT

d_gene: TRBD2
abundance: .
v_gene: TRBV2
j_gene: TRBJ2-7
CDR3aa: CASTSGKYEQYF
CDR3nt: TGTGCCAGCACTAGCGGGAAGTACGAGCAGTACTTC

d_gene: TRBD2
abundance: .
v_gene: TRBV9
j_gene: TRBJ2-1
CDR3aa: CASSPPGLASSNEQFF
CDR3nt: TGTGCCAGCAGCCCTCCGGGACTAGCGTCGTCCAATGAGCAGTTCTTC

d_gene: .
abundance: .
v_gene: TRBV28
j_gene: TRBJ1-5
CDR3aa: CASSLWSSNQPQHF
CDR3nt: TGTGCCAGCAGTTTATGGTCAAGCAATCAGCCCCAGCATTTT

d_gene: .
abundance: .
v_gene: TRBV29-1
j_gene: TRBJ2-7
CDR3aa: CSVEEGREQYF
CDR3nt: TGCAGCGTTGAAGAAGGACGGGAGCAGTACTTC

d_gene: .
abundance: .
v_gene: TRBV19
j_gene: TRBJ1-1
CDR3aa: CASSTLEQGGAFF
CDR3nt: TGTGCCAGTAGTACCTTGGAACAGGGTGGAGCTTTCTTT